A selection of T cell receptor beta chains follows, all from one sample in a study of identical twins. TCRdb independently ran MiXCR on the 5' RACE reads; one entry per CDR3 protein. The sample shows 500,000 to 700,000 distinct CDR3 sequences, around 7.5% of them seen only once. This same sample was also taken into another study, of yellow fever vaccine responses in identical twins.

Sequencing input: PBMCs. Receptors were obtained from a young woman in good health. CDR3s leave out the opening cysteine and the closing phenylalanine or tryptophan. Size values are once, few and many counts, or a class for expanded clones, and some rows have none.

clone_size v_call cdr3_aa
many TRBV7-2 ASTKTSGTEQF
many TRBV20-1 SAIAGKETQY
NA TRBV6-1 ASSGQIYGYT
few TRBV5-1 ASSLAPGRDYTGELF
few TRBV14 ASSQGGGGADTQY
few TRBV6-2/TRBV6-3 ASTSFEGNTIY
few TRBV7-7 ASSPGTANQETQY
few TRBV6-1 ASSLRERPAEQF
many TRBV6-1 ASGIAGHSNQPQH
many TRBV12-3/TRBV12-4 ASSRQTVTGELF
NA TRBV7-8 ASSLARQGNAEAF
many TRBV12-3/TRBV12-4 ASSLYVSLGSGELF
few TRBV11-2 ASSKLNEPRVRPSTDTQY
NA TRBV3-1 ATKTSGRANTGELF
few TRBV2 ASSRRTGLSEKLF
NA TRBV7-7 ASSPGLAGEGAETQY
many TRBV6-1 ASRVTSGGTQY
NA TRBV3-1 ASSDRGGLSNEKLF
NA TRBV2 ASSGDSGMGSYNEQF
NA TRBV20-1 SARPGGRVNTGELF
many TRBV9 ASSVDEGPNQPQH
many TRBV3-1 ASSHGRNEQF
many TRBV20-1 SASRPSGGGPEQF
NA TRBV9 ASSVAGQVNQPQH
many TRBV10-3 ATGTAISNQPQH
many TRBV20-1 SALTLAGSYNEQF
few TRBV4-1 ASSQDFWGGRFSDTQY
NA TRBV24-1 ATSDPLTGKGELF
NA TRBV9 ASSPRESDTQY
many TRBV24-1 ATSQGNNEQF
NA TRBV10-1 ASSWTGAIRDEQF
NA TRBV20-1 SATTLDSPLH